Listed here are 25 T cell receptor beta chains from one sample, sequenced in a study of neurological immune-mediated disorders. TCRdb passed the 5' RACE reads through MiXCR, listing each CDR3 protein once. The table records roughly 45,000 distinct CDR3 sequences, approximately 12% of them present only once. Time point of the sample: longitudinal time-point 3. The sequencing input was PBMCs. The receptors shown here come from a young man in good health.

This clonotype has only one observation. Germline is not matched at one junction end, which may reflect a read error. The chain couples TRBV7-2 to TRBJ2-3; no clear D. The germline V gene encodes CDR1 SGHTA and CDR2 FQGNSA. The CDR3 length is 14 residues. CDR3 sequence: CASSLRDLGDTKYF. CDR3 nucleotide sequence: TGTGCCAGCAGCCTCAGAGACCTCGGAGATACGAAGTATTTT.

The table lists this clonotype with many counts. The chain recombines TRBV10-3 with TRBJ2-7; 7 bases agree with TRBD1. CDR1 ENHRY and CDR2 SYGVKD come from the germline V gene. The CDR3 extends over 12 amino acids. V gave up 4 bases and J gave up 7 bases; unmatched junction bases: 4. The DNA of the CDR3 is TGTGCCATCAGTGTACAGGGGTCTGAGCAGTACTTC. The encoded protein is CAISVQGSEQYF.

This clonotype was observed at least ten times. The chain is built from TRBV28 and TRBJ2-7; 7 bases are a match to TRBD1. Germline-derived CDR1 and CDR2 are MDHEN and SYDVKM. The CDR3 extends over 14 amino acids. The V segment lost 3 bases and the J segment 2 bases; nucleotides outside the gene matches: 4. The CDR3 DNA sequence: TGTGCCAGCAGTTTCACACAGGGGACCTACGAGCAGTACTTC. It yields the protein CASSFTQGTYEQYF.

This clonotype has a count of ten or more. The rearrangement links TRBV20-1 to TRBJ2-7, with D possibly matching TRBD1 (5 bases). This CDR3 has 12 amino acids. With 1 base removed from V and 4 bases from J, the gap between germline ends came to 8 bases. CDR1 and CDR2 (germline): DFQATT, SNEGSKA (reference sequence). The CDR3 DNA is TGCAGTGCTAGAGGGGCAGGGTACGAGCAGTACTTC. Translated, it gives CSARGAGYEQYF.

As regards this clonotype: A much larger clone is a single base away; this may be a read error. This chain links TRBV11-2 with TRBJ2-1; 9 bases agree with TRBD2. In germline, CDR1 is SGHAT, CDR2 FQNNGV. CDR3 size: 13 residues. The CDR3 protein is CANSLRAGGEQFF. For the CDR3, the DNA is TGTGCCAACAGCTTACGAGCGGGAGGCGAGCAGTTCTTC.

This clonotype appeared many times. The chain's CDR3 is CAISLTGEGETQYF. As DNA, the CDR3 is TGTGCCATCAGTTTGACAGGGGAGGGAGAGACCCAGTACTTC. V is TRBV10-3 and J is TRBJ2-5, with D maybe TRBD1 (8 bases). The germline V gene has CDR1 ENHRY and CDR2 SYGVKD. V dropped 5 bases and J dropped 4 bases, with 14 bases sitting between them. This CDR3 contains 14 residues.

This clonotype was recorded at least ten times. The chain has TRBV7-9 and TRBJ2-7; D is unresolved. The CDR3 length is 14 residues. Deletions cut 1 base from V and 2 bases from J, with 9 bases between. In germline, CDR1 is SEHNR, CDR2 FQNEAQ (reference sequence). Here the CDR3 reads CASSLGQVAYEQYF. In DNA form, the CDR3 reads TGTGCCAGCAGCTTAGGTCAGGTTGCCTACGAGCAGTACTTC.

This clonotype has a count of ten or more. This chain joins TRBV7-6 and TRBJ2-2, with D perhaps TRBD2 (6 bases). Germline CDR1 is SGHVS and CDR2 is FNYEAQ. This CDR3 is built from 18 residues. V gave up 0 bases and J gave up 0 bases, with 14 bases separating them. The CDR3 DNA is TGTGCCAGCAGCTTAGCGCAACTGGGAGGAGCGAACACCGGGGAGCTGTTTTTT. Its protein product is CASSLAQLGGANTGELFF.

This clonotype was seen many times. The chain has TRBV20-1 and TRBJ2-5; the D call may be TRBD1 or TRBD2 (6 bases each). V was cut by 1 base and J by 5 bases, with 26 bases left in between. Per germline, CDR1 DFQATT and CDR2 SNEGSKA (reference sequence). The CDR3 runs to 18 residues. The CDR3 region is CSARVPSGLQGGRETQYF. CDR3 DNA sequence: TGCAGTGCTAGAGTACCCTCCGGGCTCCAAGGGGGGCGGGAGACCCAGTACTTC.

This clonotype has a count of ten or more. The V call is TRBV20-1, the J call TRBJ2-3; D possibly corresponds to TRBD2 (5 bases). CDR1 and CDR2 from the germline V gene are DFQATT and SNEGSKA (reference sequence). V was pared by 5 bases and J by 8 bases, with 14 bases between. The CDR3 covers 12 residues. CDR3 protein: CSALRASRTQYF. The CDR3, as DNA: TGCAGTGCTCTTAGGGCTAGCCGTACGCAGTATTTT.

This clonotype was recorded at least ten times. This rearrangement joins TRBV6-5 to TRBJ2-5; TRBD2 might be the D (6 bases). V was trimmed by 3 bases and J by 1 base, leaving 12 bases between them. This CDR3 comprises 15 residues. The V gene's germline CDR1 is MNHEY and CDR2 SVGAGI. Here the CDR3 DNA reads TGTGCCAGCAGTTATTTCGGCGGGGTCCAAGAGACCCAGTACTTC. Its translation is CASSYFGGVQETQYF.

With respect to this clonotype: A much larger clonotype is one base distant, so this may be a read error. The V call is TRBV2, the J call TRBJ2-1; 10 positions match TRBD1. The V gene's germline CDR1 is SNHLY and CDR2 FYNNEI. The CDR3 is 14 amino acids. The CDR3 DNA sequence: TGTGACAGCAGTGGGGACAGGGGACTCAATGAGCAGTTCTTC. Amino acid sequence: CDSSGDRGLNEQFF.

This clonotype was counted ten times or more. The chain combines TRBV27 with TRBJ2-7, with 12 bases lining up with TRBD2. CDR1 is MNHEY, CDR2 SMNVEV, per germline (reference sequence). V shed 6 bases and J 2 bases; nucleotides not matched to a gene: 14. The CDR3 is 18 residues long. CDR3 DNA: TGTGCCAGCAGCTCGACTAGCGGGAGAATCGCGCTGACCTACGAGCAGTACTTC. Residues: CASSSTSGRIALTYEQYF.

At least ten counts were recorded for this clonotype. In DNA form, the CDR3 reads TGTGCCAGCAGCCCGGGACTAGCGGGAGGGGGTTCCTACAATGAGCAGTTCTTC. Encoded protein: CASSPGLAGGGSYNEQFF. V is TRBV27 and J is TRBJ2-1; 16 bases fit TRBD2. The V and J ends lost 6 bases and 1 base, in that order; junction bases with no gene match: 6. CDR1 is MNHEY, CDR2 SMNVEV, per germline (reference sequence). This CDR3 is built from 18 residues.

The table lists this clonotype with many counts. The genes are TRBV7-8 and TRBJ2-5; 8 bases are shared with TRBD2. The V and J ends lost 4 bases and 2 bases, in that order; junction bases with no gene match: 15. This CDR3 region has 18 residues. CDR1 and CDR2 (germline): SGHVS, FQNEAQ. As DNA, the CDR3 is TGTGCCAGCAGCTACCCGGGACTAGTAAGCCGCGAACAAGAGACCCAGTACTTC. This encodes CASSYPGLVSREQETQYF.

There are a few counts of this clonotype. Being one base from a much bigger clone, this may be a read error. This sequence joins TRBV12-3 or TRBV12-4 and TRBJ2-7, with 9 bases lining up with TRBD1. V gave up 10 bases and J gave up 4 bases; unmatched junction bases: 14. The CDR3 is made up of 15 amino acids. The CDR3 here is CANIRQGGDTYEQYF. For the CDR3, the DNA is TGTGCCAACATTCGACAGGGGGGGGATACTTACGAGCAGTACTTC.

This clonotype was seen repeatedly, ten times or more. The chain is built from TRBV28 and TRBJ1-1; 7 bases match TRBD1. With 1 base clipped from V and 0 bases from J, the junction kept 8 bases outside the gene matches. Germline values: CDR1 MDHEN, CDR2 SYDVKM. The CDR3 contains 17 residues. CDR3 coding DNA: TGTGCCAGCAGTTTATCAACGGGACAGAGCATGAACACTGAAGCTTTCTTT. Its protein is CASSLSTGQSMNTEAFF.

This clonotype was seen many times. The chain has TRBV7-2 and TRBJ2-7; the match to TRBD1 covers 9 bases. This CDR3 comprises 14 residues. Germline lookup yields CDR1 SGHTA and CDR2 FQGNSA. The V and J ends lost 4 bases and 3 bases, in that order; junction bases with no gene match: 4. The CDR3 protein is CASSSGQGNYEQYF. CDR3 DNA sequence: TGTGCCAGCAGCTCGGGACAGGGTAACTACGAGCAGTACTTC.

V is TRBV16 and J is TRBJ1-5; 7 bases fit TRBD1. CDR3 length: 14 amino acids. Trimming cost V 4 bases and J 6 bases; bases outside gene matches: 6. The germline gives CDR1 KGHSY, CDR2 FQNENV. CDR3 protein: CASSRDRESQPQHF. In nucleotides, the CDR3 is TGTGCCAGCAGCCGAGACAGGGAAAGTCAGCCCCAGCATTTT.

This clonotype was observed at least ten times. The chain combines TRBV5-1 with TRBJ2-1; the match to TRBD2 covers 13 bases. CDR1 and CDR2 (germline): SGHRS, YFSETQ. CDR3 length equals 15 residues. With 4 bases clipped from V and 7 bases from J, the junction kept 5 bases outside the gene matches. CDR3 DNA sequence: TGCGCCAGCAGCGGGGGACTAGCGGGACTGAATGAGCAGTTCTTC. This sequence encodes CASSGGLAGLNEQFF.

This clonotype was recorded at least ten times. The genes are TRBV6-6 and TRBJ2-4; D gene unclear. V lost 5 bases, J lost 1 base, and 15 bases lay in between. There are 16 residues in the CDR3. The germline V gene encodes CDR1 MNHNY and CDR2 SVGAGI (reference sequence). The CDR3 here is CASSPHSTPAKNIQYF. CDR3 nucleotide sequence: TGTGCCAGCAGTCCCCATAGTACGCCCGCCAAAAACATTCAGTACTTC.

This clonotype was observed many times. The genes are TRBV27 and TRBJ1-5; possibly TRBD1 for D (6 bases). Germline V gene lookup returns CDR1 MNHEY and CDR2 SMNVEV (reference sequence). This CDR3 is built from 15 residues. V lost 0 bases and J lost 2, with 8 bases in between. The CDR3 loop reads CASSLSRTGNQPQHF. CDR3 DNA sequence: TGTGCCAGCAGTTTATCGAGGACAGGCAATCAGCCCCAGCATTTT.

At least ten counts were recorded for this clonotype. A much more abundant neighbour one base away suggests this may be a read error. The rearrangement uses TRBV7-9 and TRBJ2-5, with D hard to call. The CDR3 covers 15 residues. Germline V lookup: CDR1 SEHNR, CDR2 FQNEAQ (reference sequence). DNA of the CDR3: TGTACCAGCAGCTTAGAGTGGGCCATCCAAGAGACCCAGTACTTC. This gives the protein CTSSLEWAIQETQYF.

A few counts support this clonotype. The chain combines TRBV6-1 with TRBJ2-2; no clear D. Per germline, CDR1 MNHNS and CDR2 SASEGT. The CDR3 covers 17 residues. The V end lost 2 bases, the J end lost 2 bases, and 15 bases lay between the germline ends. The chain's CDR3 is CASSERFSEPNTGELFF. CDR3 nucleotide sequence: TGTGCCAGCAGTGAAAGGTTTTCCGAGCCCAACACCGGGGAGCTGTTTTTT.

The gene calls are TRBV12-3 or TRBV12-4 and TRBJ1-2, with D possibly matching TRBD1 (6 bases). This CDR3 is 15 amino acids long. V lost 6 bases and J lost 2, with 16 bases in between. The CDR3 DNA is TGTGCCAGCAGAATCAACCACGGACAGAACTATGGCTACACCTTC. It is translated as CASRINHGQNYGYTF.